Following are 21 T cell receptor beta chains from one sample sequenced in a study of regulatory T cells in long-lasting Graves disease. Time point meaning: newly diagnosed GD, antithyroid drugs for less than 3 months. The authors made the TCR library using RNA they extracted from PBMCs. Construction of TCR beta libraries relied on iRepertoire HTBI primers and on Arm-PCR targeting CDR3 regions. TCRdb fed the multiplex PCR reads into MiXCR, producing one record per CDR3 protein. The table records over 400,000 distinct CDR3 sequences, around 15% of them present only once. Separately, the same data were catalogued under a study of T cells in Graves' hyperthyroidism and ophthalmopathy.

This specimen consisted of peripheral blood mononuclear cells (PBMCs), obtained at new diagnosis, from a patient treated with antithyroid drugs. These receptors were taken from a woman aged 50 to 60 with Graves disease.

This clonotype was detected many times. This chain connects TRBV7-8 to TRBJ2-6, with D possibly being TRBD1 (5 bases). The CDR3 is made up of 17 amino acids. Germline CDR1 reads SGHVS; CDR2 reads FQNEAQ. Trimming took 5 bases from V and 0 from J, leaving 14 bases between them. The CDR3 nucleotides read TGTGCCAGCAGCGGGCGGACAAGACGCTCTGGGGCCAACGTCCTGACTTTC. Translated, it gives CASSGRTRRSGANVLTF.

Ten or more counts support this clonotype. The rearrangement joins TRBV7-2 to TRBJ2-5, with 9 bases matching TRBD2. The CDR3 is 16 residues long. Germline V gene lookup returns CDR1 SGHTA and CDR2 FQGNSA. V was pared by 1 base and J by 1 base, with 4 bases of the junction left unmatched. CDR3 amino acids: CASSLGVSGGQETQYF. CDR3 in DNA: TGTGCCAGCAGCTTAGGGGTTAGCGGGGGCCAAGAGACCCAGTACTTC.

About this clonotype: A read error likely explains this, since a far larger clone differs by one base. This rearrangement joins TRBV28 to TRBJ2-5; 7 bases map to TRBD1. The DNA end favors TRBJ2-7, so the J call may be wrong. Germline CDR1 is MDHEN and CDR2 is SYDVKM. The CDR3 has 13 residues. CDR3 protein: CVSSDGQVYEQYF. The CDR3 DNA reads as TGTGTCAGCAGCGACGGACAGGTCTACGAGCAGTACTTC.

A word on this clonotype: With only one base between it and a far larger clone, this is likely a read error. The chain joins TRBV11-2 to TRBJ2-3, with TRBD1 identical over 7 bases. The DNA end lines up better with TRBJ1-5; the J call may be wrong. CDR1 and CDR2 from the germline V gene are SGHAT and FQNNGV. CDR3 length: 13 residues. This CDR3 is CASSSRGTDTQHF. In DNA form, the CDR3 reads TGTGCCAGCAGCTCGCGGGGGACAGATACGCAGCATTTT.

This rearrangement joins TRBV9 to TRBJ2-5; D perhaps matches TRBD2 (5 bases). CDR3 length: 15 amino acids. Germline CDR1 SGDLS, CDR2 YYNGEE. V lost 3 bases, J lost 2 bases, and 14 bases lay in between. CDR3 nucleotide sequence: TGTGCCAGCAGCGAACAGCCAGGAGGTCAAGAGACCCAGTACTTC. Translating gives CASSEQPGGQETQYF.

This clonotype turned up a few times. At one of its ends the junction is not consistent with the germline gene, which may arise from a read error. The genes are TRBV28 and TRBJ2-7, with 7 bases matching TRBD2. The CDR3 consists of 13 residues. Per the germline V gene, CDR1 is MDHEN and CDR2 is SYDVKM. The CDR3 bases are TGTGCCTGCAGTTTCTCTAGCGGCTACGAGCAGTACTTC. It yields the protein CACSFSSGYEQYF.

This clonotype showed up just a few times. This chain links TRBV28 with TRBJ1-2; unclear D gene. Looked up from germline, CDR1 is MDHEN and CDR2 is SYDVKM. The CDR3 is 14 residues long. The V end was cut by 6 bases, the J end by 4 bases, with 15 bases between. Here the CDR3 reads CASRTGGQLYGYTF. DNA of the CDR3: TGTGCCAGCAGAACTGGAGGGCAACTCTATGGCTACACCTTC.

The chain recombines TRBV20-1 with TRBJ2-7; 8 bases agree with TRBD2. V lost 0 bases to trimming and J lost 2 bases; unmatched junction nucleotides: 3. CDR1 DFQATT and CDR2 SNEGSKA come from the germline V gene (reference sequence). The CDR3 length is 14 residues. The CDR3 region is CSARDGLAAYEQYF. CDR3 nucleotide sequence: TGCAGTGCTAGAGATGGACTAGCCGCCTACGAGCAGTACTTC.

This clonotype was seen many times. This chain uses TRBV28 with TRBJ2-7, with D perhaps matching TRBD2 (6 bases). The germline gives CDR1 MDHEN, CDR2 SYDVKM. V gave up 1 base and J gave up 4 bases, with 14 bases separating them. The CDR3 has 15 residues. CDR3 in amino acids: CASSLSGVGGYEQYF. The CDR3 nucleotides are TGTGCCAGCAGTTTATCGGGCGTGGGAGGTTACGAGCAGTACTTC.

There are many counts of this clonotype. This CDR3 is CASSLTSGAYEQYF. DNA of the CDR3: TGCGCCAGCAGCTTGACTAGCGGAGCCTACGAGCAGTACTTC. The chain joins TRBV5-1 to TRBJ2-7; 8 bases align to TRBD2. Germline loops: CDR1 SGHRS, CDR2 YFSETQ. With 1 base clipped from V and 2 bases from J, the junction kept 2 bases outside the gene matches. The CDR3 is made up of 14 amino acids. The whole variable domain, filled in from reference TRBV5-1 and TRBJ2-7, reads KAGVTQTPRYLIKTRGQQVTLSCSPISGHRSVSWYQQTPGQGLQFLFEYFSETQRNKGNFPGRFSGRQFSNSRSEMNVSTLELGDSALYLCASSLTSGAYEQYFGPGTRLTVT.

This clonotype came up a few times. The chain joins TRBV10-3 to TRBJ2-5, with 7 bases matching TRBD1. V was clipped by 10 bases and J by 2 bases; unmatched bases: 7. CDR3 length equals 13 residues. Germline-derived CDR1 and CDR2 are ENHRY and SYGVKD. CDR3 coding DNA: TGTGCCACCCTAGGGACAGCTCAAGAGACCCAGTACTTC. It is translated as CATLGTAQETQYF.

This clonotype was found once. A much larger clone lies a single base off, so this may be a read error. The chain links TRBV5-1 to TRBJ2-3, with 13 bases aligning to TRBD2. The CDR3 covers 18 residues. Germline loops: CDR1 SGHRS, CDR2 YFSETQ. The CDR3 loop is CVSSLVATSGRAGDTQYF. The CDR3 DNA reads as TGCGTCAGCAGCTTGGTTGCTACTAGCGGGAGGGCCGGAGATACGCAGTATTTT.

This clonotype has just a few counts. This chain links TRBV7-9 with TRBJ1-3, with 7 bases fitting TRBD1. The CDR3 has 18 amino acids. The germline gives CDR1 SEHNR, CDR2 FQNEAQ (reference sequence). J gave up 2 bases and V 5 bases, and 15 bases lay outside the gene matches. The CDR3 sequence: CASSVRNRDRGPGNTIYF. CDR3 DNA sequence: TGTGCCAGCAGCGTCCGAAACCGGGACAGAGGTCCTGGAAACACCATATATTTT.

This clonotype was observed many times. The chain has TRBV6-1 and TRBJ2-7; 7 bases line up with TRBD1. The CDR3 extends over 15 amino acids. The germline V gene has CDR1 MNHNS and CDR2 SASEGT. The V segment lost 1 base and the J segment 3 bases; nucleotides outside the gene matches: 6. CDR3 sequence (DNA): TGTGCCAGCAGTGAAGTGGGACAGAGCTACTACGAGCAGTACTTC. This encodes CASSEVGQSYYEQYF.

This clonotype was observed at least ten times. The gene calls are TRBV27 and TRBJ2-3; maybe TRBD2 (6 bases). With 2 bases removed from V and 2 bases from J, the gap between germline ends came to 11 bases. Looked up from germline, CDR1 is MNHEY and CDR2 is SMNVEV (reference sequence). This CDR3 spans 15 amino acids. CDR3 loop: CASSLEGGITDTQYF. CDR3 DNA sequence: TGTGCCAGCAGTTTAGAAGGCGGGATCACAGATACGCAGTATTTT.

This clonotype has at least ten counts. The chain couples TRBV2 to TRBJ1-4; possible D gene TRBD1, 5 bases. Germline V gene data show CDR1 as SNHLY and CDR2 as FYNNEI. This CDR3 contains 15 residues. Trimming removed 3 bases at V and 7 bases at J, with 15 bases between. Here the CDR3 DNA reads TGTGCCAGCAGTGACGGACGCTCGAGGGGTGAAAAACTGTTTTTT. This codes for CASSDGRSRGEKLFF.

Note on this clonotype: A read error is possible here, since a much larger clone lies one base away. V gene TRBV20-1 combines with J gene TRBJ2-5, with 11 bases that match TRBD2. Germline V gives CDR1 DFQATT, CDR2 SNEGSKA (reference sequence). The trim removed 0 bases at V and 9 bases at J, leaving 6 bases unmatched. The CDR3 spans 14 residues. The CDR3 sequence is CSARDLAGGEAQYF. As DNA, the CDR3 is TGCAGTGCTAGAGATTTAGCGGGAGGGGAGGCCCAGTACTTC.

In regard to this clonotype: Given a much more abundant clone one base away, this may be a read error. The gene calls are TRBV12-3 or TRBV12-4 and TRBJ1-1, with unresolved D. CDR3 size: 15 residues. This chain's CDR3 is CAGSLRAGFDTEAFF. CDR3 DNA sequence: TGTGCCGGCAGTTTAAGGGCGGGATTCGACACTGAAGCTTTCTTT.

For this clonotype: This could be a read error, since a much larger clone is one nucleotide away. The chain couples TRBV5-1 to TRBJ1-6; TRBD1 matches at 9 bases. Per germline, CDR1 SGHRS and CDR2 YFSETQ. V shed 4 bases and J 11 bases; nucleotides not matched to a gene: 7. The CDR3 runs to 14 residues. The CDR3 DNA reads TGCGCCAGCAGCCCAAGGACAGGGGAGGCACCCCTCCACTTT. Its protein is CASSPRTGEAPLHF.

In its sample, this clonotype was seen many times. V gene TRBV10-3 combines with J gene TRBJ2-3; D is unclear. V lost 6 bases and J lost 5, with 15 bases in between. CDR1 and CDR2 from the germline V gene are ENHRY and SYGVKD. The CDR3 contains 14 residues. The CDR3 region is CAISGGGPLDTQYF. The CDR3 DNA sequence: TGTGCCATCAGCGGTGGCGGTCCCCTAGATACGCAGTATTTT.

In its sample, this clonotype was seen many times. The V gene is TRBV3-1, the J gene TRBJ2-5, with 11 nucleotides matching TRBD2. The germline V gene has CDR1 LGHDT and CDR2 YNNKEL (reference sequence). The length of the CDR3 is 18 residues. V shed 0 bases, J shed 5 bases, and the junction held 11 bases outside the gene matches. In DNA form, the CDR3 reads TGTGCCAGCAGCCAAGATAGCTTAGCGGGAGGGCCGTGGGAGACCCAGTACTTC. Translating it yields CASSQDSLAGGPWETQYF.